This T cell receptor beta chain derives from a study of radiation and T cells in renal cell carcinoma. The time point: blood 4 weeks post-SBRT, at nephrectomy. Sample treatment: 15 Gy SBRT to primary tumor, nephrectomy 4 weeks later. Nephrectomy followed 15 Gy stereotactic body radiation by 4 weeks. Serial blood draws occurred at baseline and 2 and 4 weeks post-SBRT. In germline, CDR1 is SNHLY, CDR2 FYNNEI. The CDR3 consists of 13 residues. Trimming pared 8 bases from V and 6 bases from J, leaving 17 bases between. Study observations and caveats: No pretreatment tumor biopsies were available for baseline clonotypes. From baseline, blood top tumor clonotypes peaked at 2 weeks post-radiation.

In the case of this clone: Its antigen is unidentified.

Produced via immunoSEQ multiplex PCR; TCRdb's table is partial and in-frame only. The table includes more than 120,000 clones, roughly 90% detected once. The starting material was blood, obtained from a patient whose treatment included radiotherapy and nephrectomy. V and J are TRBV2 and TRBJ2-7; TRBD1 might be the D (5 bases). This sequence was found in a woman between 45 and 65 years old with renal cell carcinoma. The CDR3 loop reads CASGHQGNREQYF. The DNA for the CDR3 is TGTGCCAGCGGCCACCAGGGAAATCGCGAGCAGTACTTC.